These T cell receptor beta chains were read from a single sample in a study of cytomegalovirus exposure and HLA in healthy donors. The repertoire was sequenced with immunoSEQ multiplex PCR; TCRdb's copy has only in-frame clones and lacks some. The sample includes under 200,000 clones, 80% of them seen just once. The sample comprised PBMCs. The source is a man between 35 and 55 years old in good health and CMV-seronegative. Each CDR3 is given with its conserved first and last residue. A D gene is named only where the DNA matches it firmly. Part of the rows lack a size; the others show once, few, many or a class for expanded clones.

d_call: .; v_call: TRBV7-9; clone_size: .; j_call: TRBJ2-3; cdr3_aa: CASSLSGATDTQYF; cdr3_nt: TGTGCCAGCAGCCTCAGCGGAGCGACAGATACGCAGTATTTT
d_call: TRBD2; v_call: TRBV7-2; clone_size: .; j_call: TRBJ2-5; cdr3_aa: CASSTVGGGNQETQYF; cdr3_nt: TGTGCCAGCTCGACGGTAGGCGGGGGGAACCAAGAGACCCAGTACTTC
d_call: TRBD2; v_call: TRBV19; clone_size: .; j_call: TRBJ2-3; cdr3_aa: CASSSGLAGSTDTQYF; cdr3_nt: TGTGCCAGTAGTTCCGGACTAGCGGGAAGCACAGATACGCAGTATTTT
d_call: .; v_call: TRBV9; clone_size: .; j_call: TRBJ1-6; cdr3_aa: CASSVGGGVRDSPLHF; cdr3_nt: TGTGCCAGCAGCGTCGGAGGAGGGGTGCGTGATTCACCCCTCCACTTT
d_call: TRBD1; v_call: TRBV19; clone_size: .; j_call: TRBJ1-1; cdr3_aa: CASSIEPGGLTEAFF; cdr3_nt: TGTGCCAGTAGTATAGAACCAGGGGGCCTCACTGAAGCTTTCTTT
d_call: TRBD1; v_call: TRBV4-3; clone_size: .; j_call: TRBJ1-5; cdr3_aa: CASSQDLTGPSNQPQHF; cdr3_nt: TGCGCCAGCAGCCAAGATTTGACAGGGCCTAGCAATCAGCCCCAGCATTTT
d_call: TRBD2; v_call: TRBV6-1; clone_size: .; j_call: TRBJ2-7; cdr3_aa: CASSEWGGEQYF; cdr3_nt: TGTGCCAGCAGTGAATGGGGGGGCGAGCAGTACTTC
d_call: .; v_call: TRBV5-1; clone_size: .; j_call: TRBJ2-5; cdr3_aa: CASSFGGPQETQYF; cdr3_nt: TGCGCCAGCAGCTTCGGGGGGCCCCAAGAGACCCAGTACTTC
d_call: TRBD2; v_call: TRBV7-6; clone_size: .; j_call: TRBJ2-3; cdr3_aa: CASSLAILAGGPDDTQYF; cdr3_nt: TGTGCCAGCAGCTTAGCGATCTTAGCGGGGGGGCCGGACGATACGCAGTATTTT
d_call: TRBD2; v_call: TRBV6-5; clone_size: once; j_call: TRBJ2-1; cdr3_aa: CASRLAGVGVNEQFF; cdr3_nt: TGTGCCAGCAGACTAGCGGGAGTAGGTGTCAATGAGCAGTTCTTC
d_call: .; v_call: TRBV29-1; clone_size: .; j_call: TRBJ2-7; cdr3_aa: CSALGGTVGPYEQYF; cdr3_nt: TGCAGCGCCCTAGGCGGGACAGTCGGTCCCTACGAGCAGTACTTC
d_call: .; v_call: TRBV19; clone_size: .; j_call: TRBJ2-7; cdr3_aa: CASKSAASSYEQYF; cdr3_nt: TGTGCCAGTAAGTCGGCGGCAAGCTCCTACGAGCAGTACTTC
d_call: .; v_call: TRBV7-8; clone_size: once; j_call: TRBJ2-2; cdr3_aa: CASSLGGNTGELFF; cdr3_nt: TGTGCCAGCAGCTTAGGAGGAAACACCGGGGAGCTGTTTTTT
d_call: TRBD1; v_call: TRBV18; clone_size: .; j_call: TRBJ1-1; cdr3_aa: CASSLGTGGETEAFF; cdr3_nt: TGTGCCAGCTCACTTGGGACAGGGGGCGAAACTGAAGCTTTCTTT
d_call: .; v_call: TRBV27; clone_size: .; j_call: TRBJ1-4; cdr3_aa: CASSLYGRGLTNEKLFF; cdr3_nt: TGTGCCAGCAGTTTATATGGGAGAGGGTTAACTAATGAAAAACTGTTTTTT
d_call: TRBD2; v_call: TRBV9; clone_size: once; j_call: TRBJ2-3; cdr3_aa: CASSVIGTSWKDTQYF; cdr3_nt: TGTGCCAGCAGCGTGATTGGGACTAGCTGGAAAGATACGCAGTATTTT
d_call: TRBD1; v_call: TRBV7-2; clone_size: .; j_call: TRBJ1-1; cdr3_aa: CASSLRGDRGTEAFF; cdr3_nt: TGTGCCAGCAGCTTAAGGGGGGACAGGGGGACTGAAGCTTTCTTT
d_call: TRBD1; v_call: TRBV9; clone_size: .; j_call: TRBJ1-4; cdr3_aa: CASSSQTGVGEKLFF; cdr3_nt: TGTGCCAGCAGCTCCCAGACAGGGGTAGGCGAAAAACTGTTTTTT
d_call: .; v_call: TRBV12-5; clone_size: few; j_call: TRBJ1-6; cdr3_aa: CASGLDGYSPLHF; cdr3_nt: TGTGCTAGTGGTTTGGACGGTTATTCACCCCTCCACTTT
d_call: TRBD1; v_call: TRBV27; clone_size: .; j_call: TRBJ2-2; cdr3_aa: CASGPGTGNTGELFF; cdr3_nt: TGTGCCAGCGGCCCCGGGACAGGGAACACCGGGGAGCTGTTTTTT
d_call: .; v_call: TRBV27; clone_size: .; j_call: TRBJ2-2; cdr3_aa: CASSFRTDLGTGELFF; cdr3_nt: TGTGCCAGCAGTTTCCGGACAGACCTAGGAACCGGGGAGCTGTTTTTT
d_call: .; v_call: TRBV7-9; clone_size: .; j_call: TRBJ1-1; cdr3_aa: CASSRSEAFF; cdr3_nt: TGTGCCAGCAGTCGCAGTGAAGCTTTCTTT
d_call: TRBD2; v_call: TRBV29-1; clone_size: once; j_call: TRBJ2-1; cdr3_aa: CSVVRSSGGYNEQFF; cdr3_nt: TGCAGCGTTGTTAGGTCTAGCGGGGGGTACAATGAGCAGTTCTTC
d_call: .; v_call: TRBV11-2; clone_size: once; j_call: TRBJ1-4; cdr3_aa: CASSRDRNEKLFF; cdr3_nt: TGTGCCAGCAGCAGAGACAGGAATGAAAAACTGTTTTTT